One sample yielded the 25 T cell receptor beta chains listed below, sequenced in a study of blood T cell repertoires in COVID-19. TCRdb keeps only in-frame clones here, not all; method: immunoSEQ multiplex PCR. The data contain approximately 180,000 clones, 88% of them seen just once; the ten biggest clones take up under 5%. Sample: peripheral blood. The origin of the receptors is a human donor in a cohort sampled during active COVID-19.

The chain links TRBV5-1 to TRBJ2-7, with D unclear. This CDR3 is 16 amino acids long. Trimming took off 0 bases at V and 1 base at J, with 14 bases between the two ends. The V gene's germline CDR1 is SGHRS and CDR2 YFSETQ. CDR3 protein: CASSLGVGSMSYEQYF. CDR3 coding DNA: TGCGCCAGCAGCTTGGGGGTCGGGTCCATGTCCTACGAGCAGTACTTC. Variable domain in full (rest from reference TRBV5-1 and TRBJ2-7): KAGVTQTPRYLIKTRGQQVTLSCSPISGHRSVSWYQQTPGQGLQFLFEYFSETQRNKGNFPGRFSGRQFSNSRSEMNVSTLELGDSALYLCASSLGVGSMSYEQYFGPGTRLTVT.

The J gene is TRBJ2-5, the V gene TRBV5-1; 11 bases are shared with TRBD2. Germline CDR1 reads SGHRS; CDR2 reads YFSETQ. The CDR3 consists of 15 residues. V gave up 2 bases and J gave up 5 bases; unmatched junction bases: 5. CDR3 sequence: CASSFTSGSSETQYF. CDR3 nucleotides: TGCGCCAGCAGCTTTACTAGCGGGAGTTCTGAGACCCAGTACTTC.

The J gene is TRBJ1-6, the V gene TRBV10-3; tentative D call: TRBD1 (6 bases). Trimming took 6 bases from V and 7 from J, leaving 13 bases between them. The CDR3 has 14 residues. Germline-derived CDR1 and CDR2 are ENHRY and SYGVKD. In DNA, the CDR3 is TGTGCCATCAGAGGGGGACGGGTAAATTCACCCCTCCACTTT. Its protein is CAIRGGRVNSPLHF.

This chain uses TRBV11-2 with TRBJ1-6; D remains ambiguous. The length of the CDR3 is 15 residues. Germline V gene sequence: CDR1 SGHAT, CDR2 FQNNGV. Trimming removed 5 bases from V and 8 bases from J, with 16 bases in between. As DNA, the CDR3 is TGTGCCAGCAGCCTCAATGAGGATCGAGATTCACCCCTCCACTTT. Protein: CASSLNEDRDSPLHF.

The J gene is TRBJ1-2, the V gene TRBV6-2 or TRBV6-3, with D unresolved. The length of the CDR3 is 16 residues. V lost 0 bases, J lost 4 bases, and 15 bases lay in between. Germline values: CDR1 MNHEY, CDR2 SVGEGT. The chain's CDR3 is CASSYSISGLSYGYTF. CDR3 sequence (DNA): TGTGCCAGCAGTTACTCGATCAGCGGGCTTAGCTATGGCTACACCTTC.

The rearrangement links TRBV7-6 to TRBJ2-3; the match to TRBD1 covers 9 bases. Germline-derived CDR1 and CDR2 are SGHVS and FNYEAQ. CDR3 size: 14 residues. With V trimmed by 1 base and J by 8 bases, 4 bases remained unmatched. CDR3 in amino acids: CASSLETGGGTQYF. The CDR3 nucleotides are TGTGCCAGCAGCTTAGAGACAGGGGGAGGTACGCAGTATTTT.

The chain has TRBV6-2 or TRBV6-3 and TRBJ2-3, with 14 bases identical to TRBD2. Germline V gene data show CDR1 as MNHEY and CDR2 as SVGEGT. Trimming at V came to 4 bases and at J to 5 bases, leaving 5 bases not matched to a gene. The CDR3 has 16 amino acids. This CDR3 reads CASSSGTSGGRDTQYF. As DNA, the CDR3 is TGTGCCAGCAGTTCCGGGACTAGCGGGGGACGAGATACGCAGTATTTT.

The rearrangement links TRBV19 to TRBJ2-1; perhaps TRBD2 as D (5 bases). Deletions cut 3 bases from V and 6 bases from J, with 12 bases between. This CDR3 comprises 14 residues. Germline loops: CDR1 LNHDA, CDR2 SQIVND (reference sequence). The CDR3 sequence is CASSIFGNANEQFF. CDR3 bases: TGTGCCAGTAGTATTTTCGGGAACGCCAATGAGCAGTTCTTC.

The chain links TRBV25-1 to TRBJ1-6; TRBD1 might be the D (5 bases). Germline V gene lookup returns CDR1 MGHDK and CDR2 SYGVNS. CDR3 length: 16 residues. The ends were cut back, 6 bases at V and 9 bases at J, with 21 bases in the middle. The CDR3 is CASSPQGEGEVSPLHF. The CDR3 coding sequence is TGTGCCAGCAGCCCCCAGGGCGAAGGGGAGGTTTCACCCCTCCACTTT.

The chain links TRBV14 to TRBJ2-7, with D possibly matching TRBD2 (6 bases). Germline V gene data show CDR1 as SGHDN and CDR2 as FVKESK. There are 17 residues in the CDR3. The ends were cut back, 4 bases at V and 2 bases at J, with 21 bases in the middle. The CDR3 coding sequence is TGTGCCAGCAGCCCCAAATCTGTGGAGGGTGGGACCTACGAGCAGTACTTC. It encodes CASSPKSVEGGTYEQYF.

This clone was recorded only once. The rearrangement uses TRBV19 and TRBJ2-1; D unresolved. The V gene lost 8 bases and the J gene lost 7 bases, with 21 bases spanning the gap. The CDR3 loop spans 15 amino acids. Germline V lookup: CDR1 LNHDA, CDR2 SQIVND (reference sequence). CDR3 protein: CASCSEANNWNEQFF. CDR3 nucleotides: TGTGCCAGTTGTAGTGAGGCCAACAACTGGAATGAGCAGTTCTTC.

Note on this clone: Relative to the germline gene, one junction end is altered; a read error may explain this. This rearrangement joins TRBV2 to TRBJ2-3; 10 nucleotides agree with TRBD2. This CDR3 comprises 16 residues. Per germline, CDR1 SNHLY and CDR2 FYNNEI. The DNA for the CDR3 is TGTGCCAGCAGCGAAGGACTAGCGGCCCGCACAGATACGCAGTATTTT. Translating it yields CASSEGLAARTDTQYF. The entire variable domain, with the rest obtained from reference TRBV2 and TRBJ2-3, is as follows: EPEVTQTPSHQVTQMGQEVILRCVPISNHLYFYWYRQILGQKVEFLVSFYNNEISEKSEIFDDQFSVERPDGSNFTLKIRSTKLEDSAMYFCASSEGLAARTDTQYFGPGTRLTVL.

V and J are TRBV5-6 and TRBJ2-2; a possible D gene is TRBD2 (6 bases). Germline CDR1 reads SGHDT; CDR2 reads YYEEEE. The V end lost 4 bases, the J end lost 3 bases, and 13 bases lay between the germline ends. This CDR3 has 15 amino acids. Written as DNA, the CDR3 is TGTGCCAGCAGCGAAACTAGCCCCGACACCGGGGAGCTGTTTTTT. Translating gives CASSETSPDTGELFF.

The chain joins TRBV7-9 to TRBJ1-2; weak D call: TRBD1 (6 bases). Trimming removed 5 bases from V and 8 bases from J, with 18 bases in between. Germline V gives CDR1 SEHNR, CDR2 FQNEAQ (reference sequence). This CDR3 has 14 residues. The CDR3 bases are TGTGCCAGCAGCCCTATGGGGGCAGGGAAGGGCTACACCTTC. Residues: CASSPMGAGKGYTF.

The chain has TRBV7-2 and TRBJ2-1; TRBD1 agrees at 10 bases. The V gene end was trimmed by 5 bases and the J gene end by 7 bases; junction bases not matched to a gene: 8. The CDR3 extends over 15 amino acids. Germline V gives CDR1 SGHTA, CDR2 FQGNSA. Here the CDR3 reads CASSLRDRGPNEQFF. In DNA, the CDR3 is TGTGCCAGCAGCCTCCGGGACAGGGGACCAAATGAGCAGTTCTTC. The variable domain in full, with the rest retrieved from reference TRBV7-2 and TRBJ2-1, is GAGVSQSPSNKVTEKGKDVELRCDPISGHTALYWYRQSLGQGLEFLIYFQGNSAPDKSGLPSDRFSAERTGGSVSTLTIQRTQQEDSAVYLCASSLRDRGPNEQFFGPGTRLTVL.

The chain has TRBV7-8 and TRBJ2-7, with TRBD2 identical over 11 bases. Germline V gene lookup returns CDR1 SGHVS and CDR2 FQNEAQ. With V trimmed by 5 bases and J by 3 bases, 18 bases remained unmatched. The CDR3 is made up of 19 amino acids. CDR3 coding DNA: TGTGCCAGCAGCCTCCCCGGGGCTAGCGGGGGGAACCTATACTACGAGCAGTACTTC. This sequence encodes CASSLPGASGGNLYYEQYF.

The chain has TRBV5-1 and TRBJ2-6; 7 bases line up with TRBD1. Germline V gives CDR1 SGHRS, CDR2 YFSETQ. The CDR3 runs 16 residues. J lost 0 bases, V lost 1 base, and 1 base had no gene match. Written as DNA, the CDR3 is TGCGCCAGCAGCTTGACAGGGGACTCTGGGGCCAACGTCCTGACTTTC. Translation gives CASSLTGDSGANVLTF.

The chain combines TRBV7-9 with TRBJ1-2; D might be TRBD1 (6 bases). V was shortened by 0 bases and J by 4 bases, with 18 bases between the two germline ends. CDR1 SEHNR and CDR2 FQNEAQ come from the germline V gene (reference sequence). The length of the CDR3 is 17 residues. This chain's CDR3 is CASSLAWGQGSPYGYTF. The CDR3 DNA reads TGTGCCAGCAGCTTAGCATGGGGGCAGGGCAGCCCCTATGGCTACACCTTC.

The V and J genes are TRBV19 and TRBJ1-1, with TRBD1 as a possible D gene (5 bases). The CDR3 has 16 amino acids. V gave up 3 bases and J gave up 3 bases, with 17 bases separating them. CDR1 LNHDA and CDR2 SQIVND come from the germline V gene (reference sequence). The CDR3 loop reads CASSIGGTRQDTEAFF. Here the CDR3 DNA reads TGTGCCAGTAGTATTGGAGGGACCAGGCAGGACACTGAAGCTTTCTTT.

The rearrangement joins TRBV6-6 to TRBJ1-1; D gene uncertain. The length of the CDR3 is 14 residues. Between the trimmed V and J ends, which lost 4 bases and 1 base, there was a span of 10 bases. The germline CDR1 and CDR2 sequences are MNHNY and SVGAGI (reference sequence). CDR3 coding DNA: TGTGCCAGCAGTTTTCCCAAGCCGAACACTGAAGCTTTCTTT. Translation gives CASSFPKPNTEAFF.

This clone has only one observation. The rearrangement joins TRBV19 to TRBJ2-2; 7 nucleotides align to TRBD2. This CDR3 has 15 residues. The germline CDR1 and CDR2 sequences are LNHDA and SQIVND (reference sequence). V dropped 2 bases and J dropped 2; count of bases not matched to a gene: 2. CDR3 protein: CASSIRGLNTGELFF. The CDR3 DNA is TGTGCCAGTAGTATAAGGGGACTAAACACCGGGGAGCTGTTTTTT.

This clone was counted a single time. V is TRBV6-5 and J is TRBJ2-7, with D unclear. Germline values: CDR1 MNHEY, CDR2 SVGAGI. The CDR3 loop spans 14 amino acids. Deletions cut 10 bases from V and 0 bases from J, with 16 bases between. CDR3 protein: CATKLIPSSYEQYF. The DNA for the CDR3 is TGTGCCACCAAGCTTATCCCTAGCTCCTACGAGCAGTACTTC.

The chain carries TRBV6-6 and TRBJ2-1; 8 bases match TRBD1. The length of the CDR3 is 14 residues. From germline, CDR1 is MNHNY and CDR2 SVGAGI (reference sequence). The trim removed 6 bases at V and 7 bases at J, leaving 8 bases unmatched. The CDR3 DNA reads TGTGCCAGCAGCGACAGGGGCCCCACGAATGAGCAGTTCTTC. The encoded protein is CASSDRGPTNEQFF.

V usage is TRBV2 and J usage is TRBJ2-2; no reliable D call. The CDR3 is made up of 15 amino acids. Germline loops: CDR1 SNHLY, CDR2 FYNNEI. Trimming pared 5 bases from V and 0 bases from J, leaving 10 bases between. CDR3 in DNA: TGTGCCAGCAGTCTACGGCAGGCGAACACCGGGGAGCTGTTTTTT. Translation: CASSLRQANTGELFF.

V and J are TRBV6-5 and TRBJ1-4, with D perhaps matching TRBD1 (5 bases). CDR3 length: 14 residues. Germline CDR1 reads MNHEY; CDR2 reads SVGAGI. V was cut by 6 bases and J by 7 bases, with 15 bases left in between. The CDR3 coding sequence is TGTGCCAGCAGCGGGGCAGGGCGGGGTGAAAAACTGTTTTTT. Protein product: CASSGAGRGEKLFF.